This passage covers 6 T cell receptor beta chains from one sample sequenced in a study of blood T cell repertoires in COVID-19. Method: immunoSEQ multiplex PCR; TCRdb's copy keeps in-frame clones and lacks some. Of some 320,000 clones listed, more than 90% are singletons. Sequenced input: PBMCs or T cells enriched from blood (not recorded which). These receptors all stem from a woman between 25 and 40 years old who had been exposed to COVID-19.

The DNA of the CDR3 is TGTGCCACCAGCAGTCAGGTAGCTAACTATGGCTACACCTTC. This translates into CATSSQVANYGYTF. The genes are TRBV15 and TRBJ1-2; unclear D gene. CDR3 length equals 14 residues. Germline-derived CDR1 and CDR2 are LNHNV and YYDKDF (reference sequence). Trimming shortened V by 3 bases and J by 0 bases, and 8 bases separated the two germline ends.

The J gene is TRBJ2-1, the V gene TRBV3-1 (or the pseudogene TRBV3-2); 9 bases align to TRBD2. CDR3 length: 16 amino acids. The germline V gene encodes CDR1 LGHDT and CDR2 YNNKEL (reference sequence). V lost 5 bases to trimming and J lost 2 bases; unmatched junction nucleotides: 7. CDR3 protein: CASSYLSGGTYNEQFF. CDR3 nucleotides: TGTGCCAGCAGCTATCTTAGCGGGGGTACCTACAATGAGCAGTTCTTC.

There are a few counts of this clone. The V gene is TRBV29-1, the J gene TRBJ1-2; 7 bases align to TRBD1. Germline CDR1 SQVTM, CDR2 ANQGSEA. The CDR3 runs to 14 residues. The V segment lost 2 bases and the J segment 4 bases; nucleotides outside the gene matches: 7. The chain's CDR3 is CSVETGEDFYGYTF. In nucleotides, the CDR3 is TGCAGCGTTGAAACAGGGGAGGACTTCTATGGCTACACCTTC.

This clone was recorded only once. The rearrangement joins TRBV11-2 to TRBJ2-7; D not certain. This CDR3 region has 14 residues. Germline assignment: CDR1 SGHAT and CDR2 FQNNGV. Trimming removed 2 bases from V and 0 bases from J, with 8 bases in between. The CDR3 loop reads CASSLFVFSYEQYF. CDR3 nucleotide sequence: TGTGCCAGCAGCTTATTCGTATTCTCCTACGAGCAGTACTTC.

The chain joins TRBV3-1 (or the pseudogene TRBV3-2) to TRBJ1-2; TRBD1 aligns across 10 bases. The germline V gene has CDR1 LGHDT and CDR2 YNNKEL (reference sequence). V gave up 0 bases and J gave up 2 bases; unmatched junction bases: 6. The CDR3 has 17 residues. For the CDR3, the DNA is TGTGCCAGCAGCCAAGATCTTGGGGACAGGGGCAACTATGGCTACACCTTC. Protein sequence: CASSQDLGDRGNYGYTF.

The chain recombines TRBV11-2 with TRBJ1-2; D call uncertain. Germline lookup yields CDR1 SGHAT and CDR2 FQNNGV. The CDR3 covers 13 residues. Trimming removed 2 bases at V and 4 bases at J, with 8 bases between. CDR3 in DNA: TGTGCCAGCAGCTTATGGCAGGCCTATGGCTACACCTTC. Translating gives CASSLWQAYGYTF.